This passage covers 14 T cell receptor beta chains from one sample sequenced in a study of blood T cell repertoires in COVID-19 (TCRdb year 2020). The library was built by means of the immunoSEQ multiplex PCR assay. Not all clones reach the TCRdb copy of this immuneACCESS table, which keeps in-frame sequences only. Checked studies attribute under half of the gap to unresolved V genes and leave the rest unexplained. For this sample there are about 480,000 clones; 88% appear just once. Approximately 1.8% of the sample comes from the top ten. The sequenced sample was PBMCs or T cells enriched from blood (not recorded which). All receptors derive from a woman between 40 and 55 years old who had recovered from COVID-19.

The chain has TRBV6-5 and TRBJ1-1; D perhaps matches TRBD1 (6 bases). The CDR3 has 14 amino acids. The germline V gene encodes CDR1 MNHEY and CDR2 SVGAGI. V lost 4 bases and J lost 2, with 11 bases in between. The CDR3 is CASSWGTLNTEAFF. The CDR3 DNA reads TGTGCCAGCAGTTGGGGGACACTCAACACTGAAGCTTTCTTT.

This clone has more than one count but fewer than ten. The rearrangement uses TRBV5-4 and TRBJ1-2; D is perhaps TRBD1 (5 bases). Germline V gene sequence: CDR1 SGHNT, CDR2 YYREEE (reference sequence). Between the trimmed V and J ends, which lost 0 bases and 2 bases, there was a span of 11 bases. The CDR3 consists of 15 residues. CDR3 in DNA: TGTGCCAGCAGCTTGGACCTGGGGCTCAACTATGGCTACACCTTC. It specifies CASSLDLGLNYGYTF.

V is TRBV19 and J is TRBJ2-2; possible D gene TRBD1, 7 bases. This CDR3 is built from 17 residues. CDR1 is LNHDA and CDR2 is SQIVND in the germline V gene (reference sequence). Trimming pared 7 bases from V and 1 base from J, leaving 19 bases between. CDR3 bases: TGTGCCAGTATTCCACGGAGGGGGCAACTGAACACCGGGGAGCTGTTTTTT. As protein: CASIPRRGQLNTGELFF.

The V and J genes are TRBV24-1 and TRBJ2-1; D perhaps matches TRBD1 (6 bases). V gave up 2 bases and J gave up 8 bases, with 15 bases separating them. The CDR3 length is 15 residues. Germline CDR1 is KGHDR and CDR2 is SFDVKD. The DNA of the CDR3 is TGTGCCACCAGTGATTCGCAGGGGTTGGTCCATGAGCAGTTCTTC. Amino acids: CATSDSQGLVHEQFF.

This sequence joins TRBV25-1 and TRBJ1-5, with 7 bases matching TRBD1. After removal of 6 bases from V and 3 bases from J, the junction contained 11 bases not matched to a gene. There are 16 residues in the CDR3. Germline CDR1 MGHDK, CDR2 SYGVNS. In DNA, the CDR3 is TGTGCCAGCAGCGACCGGGACAGTGGGATCAATCAGCCCCAGCATTTT. This translates into CASSDRDSGINQPQHF.

This chain uses TRBV27 with TRBJ2-3, with D tentatively TRBD1 (6 bases). V was clipped by 4 bases and J by 0 bases, with 14 bases between them. Germline-derived CDR1 and CDR2 are MNHEY and SMNVEV (reference sequence). This CDR3 is built from 16 residues. The chain's CDR3 is CASSSLGATSTDTQYF. In nucleotides, the CDR3 is TGTGCCAGCAGTTCCCTGGGGGCGACGAGCACAGATACGCAGTATTTT.

This clone was seen repeatedly, ten times or more. The chain combines TRBV5-6 with TRBJ1-2, with 8 bases aligning to TRBD1. In germline, CDR1 is SGHDT, CDR2 YYEEEE. The J segment lost 7 bases and the V segment lost 5 bases, leaving 13 bases of the junction unmatched. The CDR3 is 15 amino acids. This CDR3 is CASSPGDRTVGGYTF. CDR3 bases: TGTGCCAGCAGTCCCGGGGACAGGACGGTCGGTGGCTACACCTTC.

This chain joins TRBV4-3 and TRBJ1-4, with no clear D. The CDR3 totals 15 residues. V lost 2 bases to trimming and J lost 1 base, with 8 bases between them. Germline CDR1 reads LGHNA; CDR2 reads YSLEER. In DNA, the CDR3 is TGCGCCAGCAGCCAACAGGCGGGAACTAATGAAAAACTGTTTTTT. Translated, it gives CASSQQAGTNEKLFF.

Worth noting for this clone: At the DNA level, this CDR3 is encoded by other sequences in the same sample as well. The chain is built from TRBV7-2 and TRBJ2-5; D gene unclear. The CDR3 runs 14 residues. Germline V gene data show CDR1 as SGHTA and CDR2 as FQGNSA. Trimming removed 3 bases from V and 5 bases from J, with 13 bases in between. CDR3 protein: CASSLVRGGETQYF. DNA for the CDR3: TGTGCCAGCAGCTTGGTGCGCGGTGGGGAGACCCAGTACTTC.

J is TRBJ2-3 and V is TRBV27, with a weak D call TRBD2 (5 bases). This CDR3 region has 16 residues. Per germline, CDR1 MNHEY and CDR2 SMNVEV (reference sequence). V was trimmed by 0 bases and J by 3 bases, leaving 13 bases between them. CDR3: CASSLSLRGRTDTQYF. The CDR3 bases are TGTGCCAGCAGTTTATCCCTCCGGGGAAGAACAGATACGCAGTATTTT.

This clone appeared once. This chain uses TRBV3-1 (or the pseudogene TRBV3-2) with TRBJ2-1; a weak D match, TRBD2 (5 bases). Germline-derived CDR1 and CDR2 are LGHDT and YNNKEL (reference sequence). Trimming pared 0 bases from V and 6 bases from J, leaving 18 bases between. This CDR3 spans 17 amino acids. This CDR3 reads CASSQEVAGKPINEQFF. The DNA for the CDR3 is TGTGCCAGCAGCCAAGAAGTGGCGGGTAAGCCTATCAATGAGCAGTTCTTC.

The chain employs TRBV19 and TRBJ1-6, with 8 nucleotides matching TRBD1. Germline trimming cut 5 bases from V and 9 bases from J; bases unmatched to any gene: 9. CDR3 length: 15 amino acids. Germline CDR1 reads LNHDA; CDR2 reads SQIVND (reference sequence). The CDR3: CASSPGQGFFSPLHF. The DNA of the CDR3 is TGTGCCAGTAGTCCCGGACAGGGATTTTTTTCACCCCTCCACTTT.

CDR3 nucleotide sequence: TGTGCCAGCAGTCACGCGGAGCCTGAAGCTTTCTTT. It codes for CASSHAEPEAFF. The V call is TRBV25-1, the J call TRBJ1-1; D ambiguous. The CDR3 contains 12 residues. Per germline, CDR1 MGHDK and CDR2 SYGVNS. V dropped 5 bases and J dropped 6 bases, with 10 bases sitting between them.

In this sample, this clone turned up a few times. The J gene is TRBJ2-7, the V gene TRBV5-6, with D tentatively TRBD2 (6 bases). The V gene lost 0 bases and the J gene lost 6 bases, with 7 bases spanning the gap. Germline lookup yields CDR1 SGHDT and CDR2 YYEEEE. The CDR3 has 12 residues. CDR3 residues: CASSLGLGEQYF. As DNA, the CDR3 is TGTGCCAGCAGCTTGGGACTAGGCGAGCAGTACTTC.